A single T cell receptor beta chain is shown here with its context. The CDR3 is made up of 16 amino acids. V lost 5 bases and J lost 4; bases outside the gene matches: 11. Germline-derived CDR1 and CDR2 are MDHEN and SYDVKM. The data originate from a study of technical replicates of blood from a few donors. Data came from immunoSEQ multiplex PCR; TCRdb stores just in-frame clones and leaves some out. The sample holds about 88,000 clones, approximately 94% seen once. The clonotype originates from a human donor in good health. The genes are TRBV28 and TRBJ1-5; TRBD1 aligns across 7 bases. Specimen: T cells isolated from PBMCs. CDR3 DNA: TGTGCCAGCAGTACCCCCCAGCGACAGGGTAATCAGCCCCAGCATTTT. Its translation: CASSTPQRQGNQPQHF.